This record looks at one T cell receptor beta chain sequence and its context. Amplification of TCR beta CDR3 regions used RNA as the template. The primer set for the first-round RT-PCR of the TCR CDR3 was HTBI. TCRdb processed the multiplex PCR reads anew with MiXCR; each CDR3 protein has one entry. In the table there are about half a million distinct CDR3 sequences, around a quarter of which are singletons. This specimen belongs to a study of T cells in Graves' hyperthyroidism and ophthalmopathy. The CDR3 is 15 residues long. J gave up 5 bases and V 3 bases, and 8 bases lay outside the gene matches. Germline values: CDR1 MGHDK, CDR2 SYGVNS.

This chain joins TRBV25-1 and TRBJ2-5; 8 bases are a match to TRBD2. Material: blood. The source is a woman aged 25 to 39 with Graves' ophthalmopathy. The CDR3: CASSDQTSVWETQYF. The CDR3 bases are TGTGCCAGCAGTGATCAGACTAGCGTCTGGGAGACCCAGTACTTC.